This T cell receptor beta chain was sequenced during a study of Ad26.COV2.S vaccination and SARS-CoV-2 variants. Study details: The donor participated in the COV1001 trial, in its Ad26.COV2.S arm.

As for this clone: The antigen remains undetermined.

Study-wide findings and caveats: Possibly, TCR breadth and depth analyses underestimated total T cell responses.

Treatment indicated: 15 to 20 received Ad26.COV2.S at low or high dose, single or two shots; several received placebo; per-sample allocation not given. Collection of the samples took place on day 63 after the first injection of vaccine or placebo. Method: immunoSEQ multiplex PCR; TCRdb's copy keeps in-frame clones and lacks some. The sample yields about 440,000 clones, roughly 85% seen once. Trimming removed 0 bases at V and 1 base at J, with 6 bases between. CDR1 is SGHVS, CDR2 FQNEAQ, per germline. This CDR3 is built from 14 residues. The specimen was peripheral blood, collected in a trial of Ad26.COV2.S vaccine versus placebo. The receptor comes from a person between 18 and 60 years old who received the Ad26.COV2.S COVID-19 vaccine or a placebo. This chain uses TRBV7-8 with TRBJ1-2, with D hard to call. CDR3 region: CASSLAGLNYGYTF. DNA for the CDR3: TGTGCCAGCAGCTTAGCGGGCCTTAACTATGGCTACACCTTC.